A selection of T cell receptor beta chains follows, all from one sample in a study of T cells in Graves' hyperthyroidism and ophthalmopathy. MiXCR, run by TCRdb on the multiplex PCR reads, gives a single entry per CDR3 protein. Among about 640,000 distinct CDR3 sequences listed, around 21% were seen once. The sequencing sample was made of blood. The receptors were gathered from a man aged 30 to 39 with Graves' ophthalmopathy. Each CDR3 is given with its conserved first and last residue. D genes are given only for firm matches. Part of the rows lack a size; the others show once, few, many or a class for expanded clones.

V: TRBV7-9
D: TRBD2
size: few
J: TRBJ2-2
DNA: TGTGCCAGCAGCGTATTTGATACGACTAGCGGGAGCAACACCGGGGAGCTGTTTTTT
CDR3: CASSVFDTTSGSNTGELFF

V: TRBV20-1
D: NA
size: NA
J: TRBJ1-5
DNA: TGCAGTGCTAGGGACAGTAGCAATAGCAATCAGCCCCAGCATTTT
CDR3: CSARDSSNSNQPQHF

V: TRBV28
D: NA
size: many
J: TRBJ1-2
DNA: TGTGCCAGCAGACCCCATGGGGGGCGTTATGGCTACACCTTC
CDR3: CASRPHGGRYGYTF

V: TRBV20-1
D: NA
size: few
J: TRBJ1-2
DNA: TGCAGTGCTCCCTCCGAACAGTATGGCTACACCTTC
CDR3: CSAPSEQYGYTF

V: TRBV24-1
D: TRBD2
size: NA
J: TRBJ2-1
DNA: TGTGCCACCAACGGGGAAGCGGGAGGAAAGCAGTTCTTC
CDR3: CATNGEAGGKQFF

V: TRBV29-1
D: TRBD1
size: NA
J: TRBJ2-7
DNA: TGCAGCGCTGGGGACAGGGGCGGGGGTTACGAGCAGTACTTC
CDR3: CSAGDRGGGYEQYF

V: TRBV3-1
D: NA
size: NA
J: TRBJ1-1
DNA: TGTGCCAGCAGCCAAGATTGGGGGGTTAACACTGAAGCTTTCTTT
CDR3: CASSQDWGVNTEAFF

V: TRBV5-1
D: NA
size: many
J: TRBJ2-7
DNA: TGCGCCAGCAGCACGGACTACAGGGGTGGTCTAGACGAGCAGTACTTC
CDR3: CASSTDYRGGLDEQYF

V: TRBV5-1
D: NA
size: few
J: TRBJ1-2
DNA: TGTGCCAGCAGCTTTTCAGTGTCGGCTGGCTACACCTTC
CDR3: CASSFSVSAGYTF

V: TRBV15
D: NA
size: few
J: TRBJ2-1
DNA: TGTGCCACCAGCAGAGATCGCGGGGTAACCGCCAACAATGAGCAGTTCTTC
CDR3: CATSRDRGVTANNEQFF